The entry that follows covers one T cell receptor (beta chain) sequence. Its antigen is currently unknown. Germline assignment: CDR1 MGHRA and CDR2 YSYEKL. J lost 1 base, V lost 1 base, and 2 bases had no gene match. This CDR3 spans 16 amino acids. This table comes from immunoSEQ multiplex PCR, and its TCRdb copy is limited to in-frame clones, with some not included. The table has about 88,000 clones, around 93% seen once. This specimen comes from a study of graft-versus-host responses after intestinal transplantation. The chain has TRBV4-1 and TRBJ2-4; the match to TRBD2 covers 9 bases. The TCR sequence derives from a human donor who was the organ donor for an intestinal transplant. Sequences were derived from unstimulated CD4+ T cells sorted from spleen or lymph node cells, sampled before transplant. The CDR3 region has the DNA TGCGCCAGCAGCCAAGGACTAGCGGAGGCCAAAAACATTCAGTACTTC. Translated: CASSQGLAEAKNIQYF.